A selection of T cell receptor beta chains follows, all from one sample in a study of shared clonotypes between healthy human individuals. TCRdb's copy holds only in-frame clones and misses some; the assay was immunoSEQ multiplex PCR. The sample lists 2 million to 2.5 million clones, approximately 94% occurring once. Sequences were obtained from naive CD4+ T cells sorted from blood. The receptors here all came from a man aged 18 to 29 in good health. Each CDR3 is given with its conserved first and last residue. The D gene is left open where the match is weak. A row's size may be missing; if present it is once, few, many or a size class.

v_gene,d_gene,j_gene,abundance,CDR3nt,CDR3aa
TRBV5-1,NA,TRBJ1-2,NA,TGCGCCAGCAGCTTGGGACAGATGCTTAACTATGGCTACACCTTC,CASSLGQMLNYGYTF
TRBV5-4,TRBD1,TRBJ1-2,NA,TGTGCCAGCAGCGATACGGACAGGGGGATATATGGCTACACCTTC,CASSDTDRGIYGYTF
TRBV30,NA,TRBJ1-5,NA,TGTGCCTGGGGCCAGAGGCCGAGCAATCAGCCCCAGCATTTT,CAWGQRPSNQPQHF
TRBV10-3,NA,TRBJ2-6,NA,TGTGCCATCAGTGAACGGGACTCTGGGGCCAACGTCCTGACTTTC,CAISERDSGANVLTF
TRBV6-5,TRBD1,TRBJ1-2,NA,TGTGCCAGCAGTGGGACAGGGAACTATGGCTACACCTTC,CASSGTGNYGYTF
TRBV5-1,NA,TRBJ1-2,NA,TGCGCCAGCAGCTTGGCCGCGAACTATGGCTACACCTTC,CASSLAANYGYTF
TRBV12-5,TRBD1,TRBJ1-2,NA,TGTGCTAGTGGTTTCACAGGGGGCGCGAGCTATGGCTACACCTTC,CASGFTGGASYGYTF
TRBV10-3,TRBD1,TRBJ2-1,NA,TGTGCCATCCGTCCCCGGGACAGGGACCATGAGCAGTTCTTC,CAIRPRDRDHEQFF
TRBV7-6,TRBD2,TRBJ2-7,NA,TGTGCCAGCAGCTTACTGACTAGCGGGGGCACCTACGAGCAGTACTTC,CASSLLTSGGTYEQYF
TRBV27,NA,TRBJ1-4,NA,TGTGCCAGCAGCCCCTCTGCAGGCGCTAATGAAAAACTGTTTTTT,CASSPSAGANEKLFF
TRBV28,NA,TRBJ1-5,NA,TGTGCCAGCAGTCACAGGAAAGATCAGCCCCAGCATTTT,CASSHRKDQPQHF
TRBV11-3,NA,TRBJ2-5,once,TGTGCCAGCAGCGTAGACGGAGGGGCGGACGAAGAGACCCAGTACTTC,CASSVDGGADEETQYF
TRBV28,NA,TRBJ2-1,few,TGTGCCAGCAGTTTAAACGCCAATGAGCAGTTCTTC,CASSLNANEQFF
TRBV5-1,TRBD1,TRBJ1-3,once,TGCGCCAGCAGCGTCTTCGGGACAGGGTCAATTAATGCTGGAAACACCATATATTTT,CASSVFGTGSINAGNTIYF
TRBV5-6,NA,TRBJ1-2,NA,TGTGCCAGCAGCTTGAAGGGGGAATCCACCTTC,CASSLKGESTF
TRBV27,NA,TRBJ1-6,NA,TGTGCCACCCGGCGGTTTAATTCACCCCTCCACTTT,CATRRFNSPLHF
TRBV5-1,NA,TRBJ2-5,NA,TGCGCCAGCAGCCACAGAGGGGCCGGACAAGAGACCCAGTACTTC,CASSHRGAGQETQYF
TRBV2,NA,TRBJ1-5,NA,TGTGCCAGCAGTGAAGGGGTGTCCAATCAGCCCCAGCATTTT,CASSEGVSNQPQHF
TRBV7-9,NA,TRBJ1-3,NA,TGTGCCAGCAGCCCGACCAGCGGGGCAAGCACCATATATTTT,CASSPTSGASTIYF
TRBV7-2,TRBD2,TRBJ2-7,NA,TGTGCCAGCAGCCCACCCCCGGGACTAGCCACCGAGCAGTACTTC,CASSPPPGLATEQYF
TRBV5-6,NA,TRBJ1-3,NA,TGTGCCAGCAGCTTTACGGGGGACCCTGGAAACACCATATATTTT,CASSFTGDPGNTIYF
TRBV29-1,TRBD1,TRBJ1-5,NA,TGCATCGTCTCGGACAGGGGAGGAGGTCAGCCCCAGCATTTT,CIVSDRGGGQPQHF
TRBV28,NA,TRBJ1-2,NA,TGTGCCAGCAGACCATCGACCCCCGAGATGTTGGGCTATGGCTACACCTTC,CASRPSTPEMLGYGYTF
TRBV19,NA,TRBJ1-2,NA,TGTGCCAGTAGTATAGGGTACCTAGATAACTATGGCTACACCTTC,CASSIGYLDNYGYTF
TRBV4-3,TRBD1,TRBJ1-2,NA,TGCGCCAGCAGCCAAATTCGACAGGGGTCCTATGGCTACACCTTC,CASSQIRQGSYGYTF
TRBV6-1,TRBD2,TRBJ2-2,NA,TGTGCCAGCAGACCTAGCGGGGGGACCGGGGAGCTGTTTTTT,CASRPSGGTGELFF
TRBV2,NA,TRBJ1-5,NA,TGTGCCAGCAGGGGGACGGGTCGCAATCAGCCCCAGCATTTT,CASRGTGRNQPQHF
TRBV10-3,TRBD1,TRBJ2-3,NA,TGTGCCATCGGCTCCGGGACAGGGGGGACAGATACGCAGTATTTT,CAIGSGTGGTDTQYF
TRBV4-3,NA,TRBJ1-1,NA,TGCGCCAGCAGCCTAGGACGTTCCGGCAGCACTGAAGCTTTCTTT,CASSLGRSGSTEAFF
TRBV6-5,TRBD2,TRBJ2-7,NA,TGTGCCAGCAGTTATGCCGGGGGGAAATCCTACGAGCAGTACTTC,CASSYAGGKSYEQYF
TRBV7-9,TRBD1,TRBJ2-7,NA,TGTGCCAGCAGCTCGGGACAGTACTACGAGCAGTACTTC,CASSSGQYYEQYF
TRBV2,NA,TRBJ2-2,NA,TGTGCCAGCAGTGTCCAGGCGAACACCGGGGAGCTGTTTTTT,CASSVQANTGELFF
TRBV6-6,NA,TRBJ2-5,NA,TGTGCCAGCAGTTACCCCCCAGTGGAGACCCAGTACTTC,CASSYPPVETQYF
TRBV29-1,TRBD1,TRBJ1-2,NA,TGCAGCGTGGGGACAGGGGGAATATATGGCTACACCTTC,CSVGTGGIYGYTF
TRBV2,TRBD1,TRBJ2-7,NA,TGTGCCAGCAGTGACCCGACAGGGAGAAACTACGAGCAGTACTTC,CASSDPTGRNYEQYF
TRBV19,NA,TRBJ2-7,NA,TGTGCCAGTAGGGGAGGAGCTACCTACGAGCAGTACTTC,CASRGGATYEQYF
TRBV28,TRBD1,TRBJ1-1,NA,TGTGCCAGCAGGACAGGGATCGGCACTGAAGCTTTCTTT,CASRTGIGTEAFF
TRBV6-1,TRBD1,TRBJ2-7,NA,TGTGCCAGCAGACAAACCGGGACAGGGGGCTACGAGCAGTACTTC,CASRQTGTGGYEQYF
TRBV30,NA,TRBJ1-6,few,TGTGCCTCCGCCCAGTCCCATAATTCACCCCTCCACTTT,CASAQSHNSPLHF
TRBV29-1,TRBD1,TRBJ1-2,NA,TGCAGCGTTGAACGAGGGGACAGGGGGCGCCTGGGGAATGGCTACACCTTC,CSVERGDRGRLGNGYTF
TRBV4-1,TRBD2,TRBJ2-3,NA,TGCGCCAGCAGCCAGGATATTGACCTAGCGGGCACAGATACGCAGTATTTT,CASSQDIDLAGTDTQYF
TRBV2,TRBD1,TRBJ2-3,once,TGTGCCAGCAGTGACAGGACAGGGGGAATTGGTACGCAGTATTTT,CASSDRTGGIGTQYF
TRBV27,NA,TRBJ1-2,NA,TGTGCCAGCAGTTTAGCCGGCTCAAACTATGGCTACACCTTC,CASSLAGSNYGYTF
TRBV2,NA,TRBJ1-1,once,TGTGCCAGCAGTGCTGGAATCTCGGACACTGAAGCTTTCTTT,CASSAGISDTEAFF
TRBV7-2,NA,TRBJ2-7,NA,TGTGCCAGCAGCTTAACGGGGGTTGACGAGCAGTACTTC,CASSLTGVDEQYF
TRBV6-5,NA,TRBJ1-2,NA,TGTGCCAGCAGCCCCCGACAGAGAACCTATGGCTACACCTTC,CASSPRQRTYGYTF
TRBV5-1,TRBD2,TRBJ2-3,NA,TGCGCCAGCAGCCTTGGAATTCCGGGACTAGTGAGCCCAGATACGCAGTATTTT,CASSLGIPGLVSPDTQYF
TRBV10-3,TRBD2,TRBJ2-3,NA,TGTGCCATCAGCGCTAGCGGGAGGGCCGCTCTCACAGATACGCAGTATTTT,CAISASGRAALTDTQYF
TRBV5-6,TRBD2,TRBJ2-2,NA,TGTGCCAGCAGCTTAGTAGCGGGTGGCACCGGGGAGCTGTTTTTT,CASSLVAGGTGELFF
TRBV5-1,NA,TRBJ2-7,NA,TGCGCCAGCAGCTGGGGGTACGACACAGGGGAGCAGTACTTC,CASSWGYDTGEQYF
TRBV30,NA,TRBJ2-2,few,TGTGCCTGGAGTTCTGGGATCGGGGAGCTGTTTTTT,CAWSSGIGELFF
TRBV28,NA,TRBJ2-6,once,TGTGCCAGCAGACTCAATCCACCTGGGGCCAACGTCCTGACTTTC,CASRLNPPGANVLTF
TRBV7-9,NA,TRBJ2-5,NA,TGTGCCAGCAGCTTAGTAGGGATAGGTGGTGCGGAGACCCAGTACTTC,CASSLVGIGGAETQYF
TRBV18,NA,TRBJ2-7,NA,TGTGCCAGCACCCTAACGACAGGTACCGAGCAGTACTTC,CASTLTTGTEQYF
TRBV7-9,NA,TRBJ1-3,NA,TGTGCCAGCAGCTTAGACAGGGAAGGAAACACCATATATTTT,CASSLDREGNTIYF
TRBV28,TRBD1,TRBJ2-5,NA,TGTGCCAGCAACCTAAACCCCGGACAGGGATGGAGAGAGACCCAGTACTTC,CASNLNPGQGWRETQYF
TRBV10-3,NA,TRBJ1-6,NA,TGTGCCATCAGTGAGTCGATAGGGGACAATTCACCCCTCCACTTT,CAISESIGDNSPLHF
TRBV10-3,NA,TRBJ1-2,NA,TGTGCCATCAGTGAGACCCACGGGGGCGGCGGCTACACCTTC,CAISETHGGGGYTF
TRBV5-1,NA,TRBJ1-1,NA,TGCGCCAGCAGCTTGAGGGGGGCCGACACTGAAGCTTTCTTT,CASSLRGADTEAFF